This TCR beta chain was recovered during a study of tissue T cells after allogeneic stem cell transplantation. Study context: All graft-versus-host disease patients had gastrointestinal involvement and received several lines of directed therapy. Where cell numbers permitted, CD3+ T cells were sorted from preserved blood and marrow.

The CDR3 extends over 14 amino acids. Losses at the gene ends were 1 base for V and 4 bases for J; bases not matched to a gene: 1. Germline-derived CDR1 and CDR2 are SGHNT and YENEEA. Clones were read by immunoSEQ multiplex PCR, and TCRdb kept only the in-frame ones, dropping some. The sample comprises some 25,000 clones, about 90% of which are singletons, and more than 1.5% rests with the top ten. The clonotype originates from a male donor aged 60 or over who later had graft-versus-host disease after an allogeneic stem cell transplant. The chain recombines TRBV11-3 with TRBJ2-3; 8 bases fit TRBD2. Source: blood, taken before transplantation. This CDR3 is CASSLAGGPDTQYF. The CDR3 nucleotides are TGTGCCAGCAGCTTAGCGGGGGGGCCAGATACGCAGTATTTT.